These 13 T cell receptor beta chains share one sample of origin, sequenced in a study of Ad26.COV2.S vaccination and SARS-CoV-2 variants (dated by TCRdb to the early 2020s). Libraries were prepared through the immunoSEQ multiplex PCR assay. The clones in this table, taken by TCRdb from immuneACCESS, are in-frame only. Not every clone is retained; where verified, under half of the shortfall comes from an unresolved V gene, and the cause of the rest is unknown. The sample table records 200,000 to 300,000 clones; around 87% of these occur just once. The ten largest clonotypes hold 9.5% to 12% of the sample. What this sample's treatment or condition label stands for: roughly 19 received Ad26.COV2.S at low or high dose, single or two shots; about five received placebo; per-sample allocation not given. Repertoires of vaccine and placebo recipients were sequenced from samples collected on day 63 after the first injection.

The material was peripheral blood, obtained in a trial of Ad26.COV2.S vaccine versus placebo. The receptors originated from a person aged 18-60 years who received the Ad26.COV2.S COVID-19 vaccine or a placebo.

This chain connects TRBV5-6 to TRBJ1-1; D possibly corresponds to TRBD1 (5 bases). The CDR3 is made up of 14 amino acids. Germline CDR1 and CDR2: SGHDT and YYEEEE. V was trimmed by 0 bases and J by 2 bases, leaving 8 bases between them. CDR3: CASSLGGVNTEAFF. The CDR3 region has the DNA TGTGCCAGCAGCTTGGGAGGGGTCAACACTGAAGCTTTCTTT.

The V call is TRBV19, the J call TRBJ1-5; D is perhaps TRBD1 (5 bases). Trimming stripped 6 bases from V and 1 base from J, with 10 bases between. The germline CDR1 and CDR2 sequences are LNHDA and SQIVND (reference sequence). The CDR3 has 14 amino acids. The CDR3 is CASRLDSSNQPQHF. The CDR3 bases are TGTGCCAGTAGGCTCGACAGCAGCAATCAGCCCCAGCATTTT.

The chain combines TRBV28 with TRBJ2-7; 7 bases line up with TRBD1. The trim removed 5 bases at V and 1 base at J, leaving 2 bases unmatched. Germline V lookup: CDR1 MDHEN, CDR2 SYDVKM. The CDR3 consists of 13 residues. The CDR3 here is CASSGQESYEQYF. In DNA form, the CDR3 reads TGTGCCAGCAGTGGACAGGAGTCCTACGAGCAGTACTTC.

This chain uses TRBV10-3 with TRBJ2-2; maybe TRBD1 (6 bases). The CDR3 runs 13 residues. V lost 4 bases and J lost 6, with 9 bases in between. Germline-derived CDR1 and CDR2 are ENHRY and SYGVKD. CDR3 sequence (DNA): TGTGCCATCAGTGTACAGGGTTCCGGGGAGCTGTTTTTT. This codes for CAISVQGSGELFF.

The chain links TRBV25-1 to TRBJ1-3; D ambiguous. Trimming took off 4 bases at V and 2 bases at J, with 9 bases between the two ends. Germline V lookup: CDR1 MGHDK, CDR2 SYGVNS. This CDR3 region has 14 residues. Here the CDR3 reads CASSGAWAGNTIYF. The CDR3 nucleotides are TGTGCCAGCAGTGGGGCGTGGGCTGGAAACACCATATATTTT.

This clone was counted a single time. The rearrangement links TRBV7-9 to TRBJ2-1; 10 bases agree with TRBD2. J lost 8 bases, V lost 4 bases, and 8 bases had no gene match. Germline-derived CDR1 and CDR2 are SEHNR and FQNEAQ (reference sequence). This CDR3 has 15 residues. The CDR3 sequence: CASSSSGGAFDEQFF. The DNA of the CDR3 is TGTGCCAGCAGCTCAAGCGGGGGGGCCTTCGATGAGCAGTTCTTC.

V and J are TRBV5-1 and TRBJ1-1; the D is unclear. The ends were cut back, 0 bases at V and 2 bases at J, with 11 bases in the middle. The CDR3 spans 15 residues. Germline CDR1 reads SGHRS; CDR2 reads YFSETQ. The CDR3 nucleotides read TGCGCCAGCAGCTTGGAGGCGGGAGTTAACACTGAAGCTTTCTTT. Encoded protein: CASSLEAGVNTEAFF.

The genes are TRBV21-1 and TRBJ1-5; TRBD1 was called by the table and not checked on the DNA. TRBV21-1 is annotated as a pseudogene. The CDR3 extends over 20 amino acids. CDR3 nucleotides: TGTGCCAGCAGCAAGGCCCTGGGGCAGGGGCGCCCCTATAGCAATCAGCCCCAGCATTTT. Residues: CASSKALGQGRPYSNQPQHF.

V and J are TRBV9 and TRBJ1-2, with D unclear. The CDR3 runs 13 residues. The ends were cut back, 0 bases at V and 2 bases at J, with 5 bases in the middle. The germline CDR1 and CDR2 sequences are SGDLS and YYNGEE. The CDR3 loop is CASSVDPNYGYTF. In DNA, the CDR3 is TGTGCCAGCAGCGTAGATCCCAACTATGGCTACACCTTC.

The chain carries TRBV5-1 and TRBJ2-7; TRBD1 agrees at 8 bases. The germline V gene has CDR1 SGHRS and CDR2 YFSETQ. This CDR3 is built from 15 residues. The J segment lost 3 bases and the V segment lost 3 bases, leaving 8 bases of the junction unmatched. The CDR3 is CASSSRQGTLYEQYF. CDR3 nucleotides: TGCGCCAGCAGCTCTCGACAGGGGACGCTCTACGAGCAGTACTTC.

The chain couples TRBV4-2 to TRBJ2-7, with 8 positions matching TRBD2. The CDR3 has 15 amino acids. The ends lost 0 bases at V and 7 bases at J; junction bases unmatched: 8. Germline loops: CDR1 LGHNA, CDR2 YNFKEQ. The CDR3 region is CASSQDTGGPGEQYF. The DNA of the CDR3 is TGTGCCAGCAGCCAAGATACGGGGGGGCCTGGGGAGCAGTACTTC.

The DNA for the CDR3 is TGCAGCGTTGATCGGTTGGGGAGCTCTGGAAACACCATATATTTT. Protein sequence: CSVDRLGSSGNTIYF. This chain connects TRBV29-1 to TRBJ1-3; D is unresolved. Germline assignment: CDR1 SQVTM and CDR2 ANQGSEA. With 3 bases removed from V and 0 bases from J, the gap between germline ends came to 12 bases. CDR3 length equals 15 residues.

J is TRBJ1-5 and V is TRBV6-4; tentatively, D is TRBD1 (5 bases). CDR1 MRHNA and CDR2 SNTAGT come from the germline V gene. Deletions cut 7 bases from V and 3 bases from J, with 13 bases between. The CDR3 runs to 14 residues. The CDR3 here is CASIGGEYNQPQHF. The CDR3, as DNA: TGTGCCAGCATCGGAGGGGAATACAATCAGCCCCAGCATTTT.